This is a list of T cell receptor beta chains from one sample in a study of blood T cells in healthy people across ages. TCRdb used MiXCR to reprocess the 5' RACE reads, holding one entry per CDR3 protein. The top ten clones hold around 2.9% of a sample with about 780,000 distinct CDR3 sequences, 25% to 30% of them seen once. The same data also went into a second study, on T cells of mothers and their children.

The sequenced sample consisted of blood. These TCRs come from a boy aged 5-17 years in good health. Both conserved end residues are part of each CDR3. Fields, in order: J gene, V gene, D gene, clone size, CDR3 protein, CDR3 DNA. The D gene is left open where the match is weak. Expanded clones get a size class; other rows say once, few or many, or leave the size out.

j_gene: TRBJ1-6; v_gene: TRBV29-1; d_gene: .; abundance: .; CDR3aa: CSAREGNSPLHF; CDR3nt: TGCAGCGCCCGGGAGGGTAATTCACCCCTCCACTTT
j_gene: TRBJ1-6; v_gene: TRBV20-1; d_gene: .; abundance: .; CDR3aa: CSARDGTETYNSPLHF; CDR3nt: TGCAGTGCTAGAGACGGGACGGAAACCTATAATTCACCCCTCCACTTT
j_gene: TRBJ2-5; v_gene: TRBV5-5; d_gene: TRBD1; abundance: few; CDR3aa: CASRAGTGTETQYF; CDR3nt: TGTGCCAGCAGGGCCGGGACAGGGACCGAGACCCAGTACTTC
j_gene: TRBJ1-1; v_gene: TRBV7-9; d_gene: .; abundance: few; CDR3aa: CASRTRETNTEAFF; CDR3nt: TGTGCCAGCAGGACCCGGGAGACGAACACTGAAGCTTTCTTT
j_gene: TRBJ2-1; v_gene: TRBV2; d_gene: TRBD1; abundance: many; CDR3aa: CASSTGGNEQFF; CDR3nt: TGTGCCAGCAGTACAGGGGGGAATGAGCAGTTCTTC
j_gene: TRBJ2-7; v_gene: TRBV6-6; d_gene: .; abundance: .; CDR3aa: CASSPRTDGHEQYF; CDR3nt: TGTGCCAGCAGTCCTCGGACAGACGGCCACGAGCAGTACTTC
j_gene: TRBJ2-7; v_gene: TRBV28; d_gene: TRBD1; abundance: once; CDR3aa: CASSILGFRTGNYEQYF; CDR3nt: TGTGCCAGCAGTATCCTCGGTTTCCGGACAGGGAACTACGAGCAGTACTTC
j_gene: TRBJ2-1; v_gene: TRBV5-1; d_gene: TRBD1; abundance: few; CDR3aa: CASSNTGDSSYNEQFF; CDR3nt: TGCGCCAGCAGCAACACAGGGGACAGCTCCTACAATGAGCAGTTCTTC
j_gene: TRBJ2-1; v_gene: TRBV12-3/TRBV12-4; d_gene: TRBD1; abundance: few; CDR3aa: CASSFLDRGGEQFF; CDR3nt: TGTGCCAGCAGTTTTCTGGACAGGGGGGGTGAGCAGTTCTTC
j_gene: TRBJ2-5; v_gene: TRBV5-1; d_gene: TRBD1; abundance: .; CDR3aa: CASSSGPGQRETQYF; CDR3nt: TGCGCCAGCAGCTCGGGACCGGGACAGCGGGAGACCCAGTACTTC
j_gene: TRBJ2-5; v_gene: TRBV7-9; d_gene: .; abundance: few; CDR3aa: CASSLEGGRDQETQYF; CDR3nt: TGTGCCAGCAGCCTTGAGGGGGGAAGGGACCAAGAGACCCAGTACTTC
j_gene: TRBJ1-2; v_gene: TRBV7-2; d_gene: .; abundance: once; CDR3aa: CASSLTVSAEYGYTF; CDR3nt: TGTGCCAGCAGCTTAACGGTGTCGGCAGAGTATGGCTACACCTTC
j_gene: TRBJ2-3; v_gene: TRBV6-1; d_gene: TRBD2; abundance: .; CDR3aa: CASSRPPGLVIHTQYF; CDR3nt: TGTGCCAGCAGTCGCCCCCCGGGACTAGTCATACATACGCAGTATTTT
j_gene: TRBJ2-1; v_gene: TRBV5-1; d_gene: .; abundance: few; CDR3aa: CASTSRGADNEQFF; CDR3nt: TGCGCCAGCACCTCGCGTGGGGCCGACAATGAGCAGTTCTTC
j_gene: TRBJ2-1; v_gene: TRBV3-1; d_gene: .; abundance: .; CDR3aa: CASSQTGTTYNEQFF; CDR3nt: TGTGCCAGCAGCCAAACCGGGACCACTTACAATGAGCAGTTCTTC
j_gene: TRBJ2-7; v_gene: TRBV20-1; d_gene: .; abundance: few; CDR3aa: CSATQGVYEQYF; CDR3nt: TGCAGTGCTACCCAGGGTGTCTACGAGCAGTACTTC
j_gene: TRBJ1-2; v_gene: TRBV29-1; d_gene: TRBD1; abundance: few; CDR3aa: CSGRTGIDGYTF; CDR3nt: TGCAGCGGGCGGACAGGCATAGATGGCTACACCTTC
j_gene: TRBJ2-3; v_gene: TRBV5-1; d_gene: .; abundance: few; CDR3aa: CASRWTASTDTQYF; CDR3nt: TGCGCCAGCAGGTGGACAGCTAGCACAGATACGCAGTATTTT
j_gene: TRBJ2-3; v_gene: TRBV4-1; d_gene: .; abundance: once; CDR3aa: CASSHSLTGVDTQYF; CDR3nt: TGCGCCAGCAGCCATTCCCTCACGGGGGTGGATACGCAGTATTTT
j_gene: TRBJ2-2; v_gene: TRBV29-1; d_gene: .; abundance: .; CDR3aa: CSVSGGPNTGELFF; CDR3nt: TGCAGCGTGTCGGGGGGCCCGAACACCGGGGAGCTGTTTTTT
j_gene: TRBJ2-2; v_gene: TRBV7-3; d_gene: TRBD2; abundance: few; CDR3aa: CASSSGLAGARAGLFF; CDR3nt: TGTGCCAGCAGCTCGGGACTAGCGGGGGCCCGGGCGGGGCTGTTTTTT
j_gene: TRBJ2-7; v_gene: TRBV4-1; d_gene: .; abundance: .; CDR3aa: CASSQDIRAIYEQYF; CDR3nt: TGCGCCAGCAGCCAAGATATCAGGGCGATCTACGAGCAGTACTTC
j_gene: TRBJ2-1; v_gene: TRBV3-1; d_gene: TRBD2; abundance: .; CDR3aa: CASSQLPGLGLGEQFF; CDR3nt: TGTGCCAGCAGCCAACTACCGGGACTAGGTCTCGGTGAGCAGTTCTTC
j_gene: TRBJ2-3; v_gene: TRBV7-3; d_gene: TRBD2; abundance: few; CDR3aa: CASGLAGWGGTQYF; CDR3nt: TGTGCCAGCGGGCTAGCGGGTTGGGGGGGTACGCAGTATTTT
j_gene: TRBJ2-7; v_gene: TRBV29-1; d_gene: TRBD2; abundance: few; CDR3aa: CSAVGGKQRSYEQYF; CDR3nt: TGCAGCGCCGTGGGAGGGAAGCAAAGGTCCTACGAGCAGTACTTC
j_gene: TRBJ2-7; v_gene: TRBV28; d_gene: .; abundance: few; CDR3aa: CASSLGSRTYEQYF; CDR3nt: TGTGCCAGCAGTTTAGGCAGCCGAACCTACGAGCAGTACTTC
j_gene: TRBJ1-1; v_gene: TRBV6-5; d_gene: .; abundance: .; CDR3aa: CASMQGGTSRAFF; CDR3nt: TGTGCCAGCATGCAGGGTGGGACCTCTCGAGCTTTCTTT
j_gene: TRBJ2-4; v_gene: TRBV6-2/TRBV6-3; d_gene: TRBD1; abundance: .; CDR3aa: CASRTGVDKNIQYF; CDR3nt: TGTGCCAGTCGAACAGGGGTGGACAAAAACATTCAGTACTTC
j_gene: TRBJ2-7; v_gene: TRBV7-3; d_gene: .; abundance: .; CDR3aa: CASSHSSGTLRYF; CDR3nt: TGTGCCAGCAGCCACTCCTCCGGGACCCTTCGCTACTTC
j_gene: TRBJ2-3; v_gene: TRBV20-1; d_gene: .; abundance: few; CDR3aa: CSAIGPSRGTDTQYF; CDR3nt: TGCAGTGCTATCGGACCTAGCCGTGGCACAGATACGCAGTATTTT
j_gene: TRBJ2-7; v_gene: TRBV5-1; d_gene: TRBD1; abundance: few; CDR3aa: CASSSGTGGLEQYF; CDR3nt: TGCGCCAGCAGCTCCGGGACAGGGGGCCTCGAGCAGTACTTC
j_gene: TRBJ2-2; v_gene: TRBV4-3; d_gene: TRBD2; abundance: .; CDR3aa: CASSQELAGGPGELFF; CDR3nt: TGCGCCAGCAGCCAAGAGCTAGCGGGGGGCCCCGGGGAGCTGTTTTTT
j_gene: TRBJ2-1; v_gene: TRBV5-6; d_gene: TRBD1; abundance: .; CDR3aa: CASSRTGANEQFF; CDR3nt: TGTGCCAGCAGCCGGACAGGGGCGAATGAGCAGTTCTTC
j_gene: TRBJ2-7; v_gene: TRBV4-1; d_gene: .; abundance: .; CDR3aa: CASSQVEGIYEQYF; CDR3nt: TGCGCCAGCAGCCAAGTAGAGGGGATCTACGAGCAGTACTTC
j_gene: TRBJ2-3; v_gene: TRBV3-1; d_gene: .; abundance: .; CDR3aa: CASSHRDTQYF; CDR3nt: TGTGCCAGCAGCCACAGGGATACGCAGTATTTT
j_gene: TRBJ2-3; v_gene: TRBV2; d_gene: TRBD2; abundance: .; CDR3aa: CASRRTSPDTQYF; CDR3nt: TGTGCCAGCAGGCGGACTAGCCCAGATACGCAGTATTTT